This TCR beta chain was recorded in a study of cytomegalovirus exposure and HLA in healthy donors. Germline loops: CDR1 WNHNN, CDR2 SYGVQD (reference sequence). The V gene end was trimmed by 2 bases and the J gene end by 4 bases; junction bases not matched to a gene: 4. The CDR3 runs to 14 residues. Profiled with immunoSEQ multiplex PCR; TCRdb holds only in-frame clones, not every one. Of roughly 120,000 clones in the sample, roughly nine tenths are singletons; the top ten hold 1.5% to 2%. The clonotype comes from a woman between 18 and 30 years old in good health and CMV-seronegative. This rearrangement joins TRBV10-1 to TRBJ2-5; TRBD1 matches at 7 bases. Source material: PBMCs. CDR3 residues: CASSEEGAGETQYF. The DNA of the CDR3 is TGCGCCAGCAGTGAGGAGGGGGCAGGAGAGACCCAGTACTTC.